The entry below describes one T cell receptor beta chain. As handled by the study authors: How many nucleated cells were present was estimated from reference gene primer amplification. Method: immunoSEQ multiplex PCR; TCRdb's copy keeps in-frame clones and lacks some. The V and J calls and clone size are taken from that table; D and trimming were inferred from the DNA. The sample holds about 210,000 clones, approximately 81% seen once. This sample was included in a study of blood T cell repertoires in COVID-19. V was trimmed by 1 base and J by 7 bases, leaving 20 bases between them. The CDR3 runs 17 residues. Germline CDR1 and CDR2: MGHRA and YSYEKL. Individuals aged roughly 18 to 95 years were recruited from fewer than 30 US areas.

The chain is built from TRBV4-1 and TRBJ1-5; D might be TRBD1 (5 bases). Material: PBMCs or T cells enriched from blood (not recorded which). The receptor's source is a woman in her forties or fifties with acute COVID-19. In DNA, the CDR3 is TGCGCCAGCAGCCAAGTTCCAGCAGGGAAATCCCTCCAGCCCCAGCATTTT. Translated: CASSQVPAGKSLQPQHF.